This T cell receptor (beta chain) was found in a study of blood T cell repertoires in COVID-19. Study background: Sites in the United States, Italy and Spain provided acute and convalescent COVID-19 samples. T cells, B-cell-depleted T cells, or PBMCs provided the cDNA or gDNA that served as material.

CDR1 and CDR2 from the germline V gene are SGHTA and FQGTGA. V lost 4 bases and J lost 0; bases outside the gene matches: 3. The CDR3 spans 15 residues. Study processing details: From reference gene primer amplification, estimates of nucleated cell counts were derived. TCRdb's table, derived via immunoSEQ multiplex PCR, lists solely in-frame clones and lacks some. That table is the source of V, J and clone size, and D and trimming were worked out from the DNA. The repertoire holds roughly 170,000 clones, with about nine tenths as singletons. The rearrangement joins TRBV7-3 to TRBJ1-1; 9 bases align to TRBD1. The sample was peripheral blood. The sequence derives from a man between 65 and 79 years old with active or convalescent COVID-19. CDR3 protein: CASSSGTGMNTEAFF. CDR3 nucleotides: TGTGCCAGCAGCTCAGGGACAGGGATGAACACTGAAGCTTTCTTT.